This T cell receptor (beta chain) came from a study of lymphopenia after photon versus proton radiotherapy. Study findings and constraints: Oligoclonal CD8+ Temra expansion after nadir drove photon patients' diversity drop. Photon-treated patients lost naive T cells and TCR diversity; proton-treated stayed stable. Post-nadir TCR diversity decline inversely tracked overall survival among those who died.

As to this clone: The antigen is not known.

V gave up 2 bases and J gave up 4 bases; unmatched junction bases: 7. Germline V gives CDR1 MNHNY, CDR2 SVGAGI (reference sequence). This CDR3 has 16 amino acids. The method was immunoSEQ multiplex PCR; TCRdb's version includes in-frame clones alone and lacks a portion of them. Here the sample spans more than 25,000 clones, 80% to 90% being singletons. The TCR comes from a woman in her fifties or sixties with cholangiocarcinoma. Some clones in this sample may be carry-over from other donors' samples. The source material was peripheral blood, sampled from a patient treated with proton-based radiotherapy. V gene TRBV6-6 combines with J gene TRBJ2-3; TRBD2 matches at 9 bases. CDR3 DNA sequence: TGTGCCAGCAGTTACGAATCTAGCGGGAAAGCAGATACGCAGTATTTT. Residues: CASSYESSGKADTQYF.